The text below deals with one TCR beta chain. The antigen remains undetermined. The data originate from a study of T cell repertoires in cytomegalovirus infection. The CDR3 loop spans 15 amino acids. Germline CDR1 SNHLY, CDR2 FYNNEI. V was cut by 3 bases and J by 0 bases, with 8 bases left in between. TCRdb reanalysed the reads using MiXCR and keeps one entry per CDR3 protein. The table has 900,000 to 950,000 distinct CDR3 sequences, under 40% seen once. Sequenced here: cultured CD8+ T cells from PBMCs, sampled from culture after CMV antigen stimulation. The receptor's source is a human donor in good health (CMV status not recorded). Some clones in this sample may be carry-over from other donors' samples. The rearrangement joins TRBV2 to TRBJ2-2, with D possibly matching TRBD1 (5 bases). The CDR3 coding sequence is TGTGCCAGCAGTGATGTAGGGGCGAACACCGGGGAGCTGTTTTTT. As protein: CASSDVGANTGELFF.